This T cell receptor beta chain emerged from a study of blood T cell repertoires in COVID-19. Study information: Samples representing acute and convalescent COVID-19 were sourced from the United States, Italy and Spain.

Authors' analysis steps: Amplification with reference gene primers provided the estimates of nucleated cell counts. Assay: immunoSEQ multiplex PCR; the TCRdb copy retains only in-frame clones and omits some. The V and J calls and clone size are taken from that table; D and trimming were inferred from the DNA. The repertoire consists of 250,000 to 400,000 clones, with over 85% occurring once and the leading ten covering 2% to 3%. V lost 5 bases and J 6 bases, leaving 14 bases between the germline ends. The CDR3 runs 14 residues. The germline V gene has CDR1 LNHDA and CDR2 SQIVND (reference sequence). The sample comprised PBMCs or T cells enriched from blood (not recorded which). V is TRBV19 and J is TRBJ2-1; D may be TRBD2 (6 bases). This TCR was sampled from a man in his sixties who had recovered from COVID-19. In DNA form, the CDR3 reads TGTGCCAGTAGTGCCGAGGCGGGGTTCAATGAGCAGTTCTTC. Translation gives CASSAEAGFNEQFF.